A selection of T cell receptor beta chains follows, all from one sample in a study of T cell changes during pregnancy in multiple sclerosis. TCRdb's table, derived via immunoSEQ multiplex PCR, lists solely in-frame clones and lacks some. The repertoire holds about 67,000 clones, with 89% as singletons. The specimen was peripheral blood, collected in the first trimester of pregnancy. All receptors derive from a female donor with multiple sclerosis, enrolled in a pregnancy study. Each CDR3 is given with its conserved first and last residue. A D gene is named only where the DNA matches it firmly. Some rows have no size entry. The others give once, few or many, or a class for an expanded clone.

j_call | v_call | d_call | clone_size | cdr3_aa | cdr3_nt
TRBJ2-3 | TRBV19 | - | - | CASSAPGGRRAPDTQYF | TGTGCCAGTAGTGCCCCAGGAGGGCGCCGAGCCCCAGATACGCAGTATTTT
TRBJ1-2 | TRBV19 | - | - | CASSTSNKLYGYTF | TGTGCCAGTAGTACCTCCAACAAATTATATGGCTACACCTTC
TRBJ1-3 | TRBV19 | TRBD1 | - | CASSIQGAGNTIYF | TGTGCCAGTAGTATCCAGGGGGCCGGAAACACCATATATTTT
TRBJ1-4 | TRBV20-1 | - | - | CSGRENEKLFF | TGCAGTGGGAGGGAAAATGAAAAACTGTTTTTT
TRBJ2-3 | TRBV5-1 | - | - | CASSFGQTSTDTQYF | TGCGCCAGCAGCTTCGGACAGACTAGCACAGATACGCAGTATTTT
TRBJ2-1 | TRBV19 | - | once | CASSWSSYNEQFF | TGTGCCAGTAGTTGGAGCTCCTACAATGAGCAGTTCTTC
TRBJ1-2 | TRBV6-5 | - | - | CASSYGSPEEGYTF | TGTGCCAGCAGTTACGGGTCCCCCGAGGAAGGCTACACCTTC
TRBJ1-6 | TRBV19 | - | few | CASKDRNSPLHF | TGTGCCAGTAAAGACAGAAACTCACCCCTCCACTTT
TRBJ1-5 | TRBV19 | - | - | CASSRGQLSNQPQHF | TGTGCCAGTAGTAGGGGGCAGCTTAGCAATCAGCCCCAGCATTTT
TRBJ1-2 | TRBV4-2 | - | - | CASSHLRRGNYGYTF | TGTGCCAGCAGCCACCTCAGAAGAGGTAACTATGGCTACACCTTC
TRBJ1-5 | TRBV19 | TRBD1 | - | CAGSGTGNQPQHF | TGTGCCGGTTCCGGGACAGGCAATCAGCCCCAGCATTTT
TRBJ2-1 | TRBV4-1 | - | - | CASSQELADYYNEQFF | TGCGCCAGCAGCCAAGAATTAGCGGATTACTACAATGAGCAGTTCTTC
TRBJ2-7 | TRBV5-4 | TRBD2 | - | CASSWSGVVDEQYF | TGTGCCAGCAGCTGGAGCGGGGTAGTCGACGAGCAGTACTTC
TRBJ2-1 | TRBV6-1 | - | - | CASSAGSDNEQFF | TGTGCCAGCAGTGCCGGGAGTGACAATGAGCAGTTCTTC
TRBJ2-1 | TRBV14 | TRBD2 | - | CASSQEVGASGYNEQFF | TGTGCCAGCAGCCAAGAAGTAGGGGCTAGCGGTTACAATGAGCAGTTCTTC
TRBJ1-1 | TRBV7-8 | - | - | CASSLGGGDTEAFF | TGTGCCAGCAGCTTAGGTGGGGGGGATACTGAAGCTTTCTTT
TRBJ2-1 | TRBV7-2 | TRBD2 | - | CASSLITSGRGEQFF | TGTGCCAGCAGCTTAATCACTAGCGGGAGAGGTGAGCAGTTCTTC
TRBJ2-4 | TRBV11-1 | - | - | CASSPIGGPKNIQYF | TGTGCCAGCAGCCCAATAGGAGGGCCAAAAAACATTCAGTACTTC
TRBJ2-5 | TRBV7-9 | - | - | CASSFGSRQETQYF | TGTGCCAGCAGCTTCGGGAGCCGTCAAGAGACCCAGTACTTC
TRBJ2-5 | TRBV18 | TRBD2 | - | CASSPVTSGLQETQYF | TGTGCCAGCTCACCTGTGACTAGCGGGTTACAAGAGACCCAGTACTTC
TRBJ1-1 | TRBV19 | TRBD1 | - | CASSLGIPGGSVQGVFEAFF | TGTGCCAGTAGTCTTGGGATTCCCGGGGGCTCGGTCCAGGGGGTGTTTGAAGCTTTCTTT
TRBJ2-2 | TRBV11-2 | - | - | CASSRFKGGREVVGELFF | TGTGCCAGCAGTCGATTCAAGGGGGGGCGCGAAGTTGTCGGGGAGCTGTTTTTT
TRBJ2-5 | TRBV6-5 | - | - | CASSQGGTQYF | TGTGCCAGCAGTCAAGGGGGAACCCAGTACTTC